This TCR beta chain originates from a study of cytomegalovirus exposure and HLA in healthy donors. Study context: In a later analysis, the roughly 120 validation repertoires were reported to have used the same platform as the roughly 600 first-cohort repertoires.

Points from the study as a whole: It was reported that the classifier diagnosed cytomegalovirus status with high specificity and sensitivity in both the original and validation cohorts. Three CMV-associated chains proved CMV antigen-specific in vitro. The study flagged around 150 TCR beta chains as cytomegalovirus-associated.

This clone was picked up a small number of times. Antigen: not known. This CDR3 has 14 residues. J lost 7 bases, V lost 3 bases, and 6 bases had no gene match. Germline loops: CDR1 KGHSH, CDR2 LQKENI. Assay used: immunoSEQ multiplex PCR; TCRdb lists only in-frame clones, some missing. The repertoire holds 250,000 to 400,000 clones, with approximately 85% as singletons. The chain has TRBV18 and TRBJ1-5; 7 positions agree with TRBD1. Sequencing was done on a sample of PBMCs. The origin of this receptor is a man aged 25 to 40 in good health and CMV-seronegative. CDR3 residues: CASSPETGPQPQHF. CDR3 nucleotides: TGTGCCAGCTCACCGGAGACAGGGCCCCAGCCCCAGCATTTT. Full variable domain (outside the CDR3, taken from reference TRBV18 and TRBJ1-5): NAGVMQNPRHLVRRRGQEARLRCSPMKGHSHVYWYRQLPEEGLKFMVYLQKENIIDESGMPKERFSAEFPKEGPSILRIQQVVRGDSAAYFCASSPETGPQPQHFGDGTRLSIL.